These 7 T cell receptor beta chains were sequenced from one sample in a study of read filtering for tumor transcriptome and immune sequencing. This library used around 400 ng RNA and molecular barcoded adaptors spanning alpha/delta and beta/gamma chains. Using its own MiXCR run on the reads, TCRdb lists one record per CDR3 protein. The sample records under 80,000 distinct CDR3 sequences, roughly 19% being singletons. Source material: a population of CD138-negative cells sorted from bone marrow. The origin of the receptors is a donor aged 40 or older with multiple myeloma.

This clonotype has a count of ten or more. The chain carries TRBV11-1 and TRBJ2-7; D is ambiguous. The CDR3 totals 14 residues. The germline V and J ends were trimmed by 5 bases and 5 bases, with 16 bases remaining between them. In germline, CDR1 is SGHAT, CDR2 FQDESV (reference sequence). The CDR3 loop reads CASSPTLGRNEQYF. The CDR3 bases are TGTGCCAGCAGCCCAACATTGGGCAGGAACGAGCAGTACTTC. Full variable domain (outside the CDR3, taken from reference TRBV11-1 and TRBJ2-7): EAEVAQSPRYKITEKSQAVAFWCDPISGHATLYWYRQILGQGPELLVQFQDESVVDDSQLPKDRFSAERLKGVDSTLKIQPAELGDSAMYLCASSPTLGRNEQYFGPGTRLTVT.

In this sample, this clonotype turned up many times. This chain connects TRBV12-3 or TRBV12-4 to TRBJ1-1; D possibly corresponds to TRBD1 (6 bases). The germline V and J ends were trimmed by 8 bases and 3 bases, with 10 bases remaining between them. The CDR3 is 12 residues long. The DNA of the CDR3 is TGTGCCAGCGAGGGGGATGACACTGAAGCTTTCTTT. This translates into CASEGDDTEAFF.

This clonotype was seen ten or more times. CDR3 nucleotides: TGTGCCAGTAATAACAGGTCATCCTACAATGAGCAGTTCTTC. Translation gives CASNNRSSYNEQFF. The chain couples TRBV19 to TRBJ2-1; maybe TRBD1 (5 bases). V dropped 7 bases and J dropped 1 base, with 11 bases sitting between them. The CDR3 covers 14 residues. CDR1 LNHDA and CDR2 SQIVND come from the germline V gene (reference sequence). Full variable domain (outside the CDR3, taken from reference TRBV19 and TRBJ2-1): DGGITQSPKYLFRKEGQNVTLSCEQNLNHDAMYWYRQDPGQGLRLIYYSQIVNDFQKGDIAEGYSVSREKKESFPLTVTSAQKNPTAFYLCASNNRSSYNEQFFGPGTRLTVL.

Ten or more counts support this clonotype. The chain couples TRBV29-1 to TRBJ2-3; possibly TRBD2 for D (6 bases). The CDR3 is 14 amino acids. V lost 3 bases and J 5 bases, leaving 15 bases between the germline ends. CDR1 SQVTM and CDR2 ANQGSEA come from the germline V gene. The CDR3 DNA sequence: TGCAGCGTTGACCTAGCGATGGGGGGAGATACGCAGTATTTT. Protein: CSVDLAMGGDTQYF.

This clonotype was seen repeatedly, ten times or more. CDR3 sequence (DNA): TGCGCCAGCAGCTTGTTGGCAGGGGGTAGGAATGAGCAGTTCTTC. Protein product: CASSLLAGGRNEQFF. The J gene is TRBJ2-1, the V gene TRBV5-1, with 7 bases that match TRBD1. Trimming at V came to 1 base and at J to 7 bases, leaving 8 bases not matched to a gene. Germline assignment: CDR1 SGHRS and CDR2 YFSETQ. This CDR3 spans 15 amino acids.

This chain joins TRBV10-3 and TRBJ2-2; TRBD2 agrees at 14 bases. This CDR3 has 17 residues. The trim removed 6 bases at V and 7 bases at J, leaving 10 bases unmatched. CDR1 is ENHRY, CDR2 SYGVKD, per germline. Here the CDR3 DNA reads TGTGCCATCAGCTTGGGACTAGCGGGAGTTCTTGGCGGGGAGCTGTTTTTT. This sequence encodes CAISLGLAGVLGGELFF.

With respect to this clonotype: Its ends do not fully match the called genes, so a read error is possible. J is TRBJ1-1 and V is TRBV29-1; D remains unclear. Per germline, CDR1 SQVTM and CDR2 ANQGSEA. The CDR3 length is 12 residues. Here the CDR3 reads CSVGHSSPEAFF. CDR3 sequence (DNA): TGCAGCGTTGGACACTCGAGCCCTGAAGCCTTCTTT.